This TCR beta chain is drawn from a study of Ad26.COV2.S vaccination and SARS-CoV-2 variants (dated by TCRdb to 2020 to 2023). About the full investigation: Donors in the vaccine arm were drawn from COV1001, a multicentre, randomized, double-blind, placebo-controlled phase I-IIa trial testing Ad26.COV2.S in healthy adults. Ad26.COV2.S was administered intramuscularly at 5 x 10^10 or 1 x 10^11 viral particles, either as a single shot or as two shots given 56 days apart. The specificity and breadth of SARS-CoV-2-reactive T cell receptors after Ad26.COV2.S vaccination were assessed by TCRbeta repertoire sequencing. A total of approximately 32 samples were included in the TCR-sequenced set, comprising roughly 19 Ad26.COV2.S vaccine recipients, 5 placebo recipients and 8 SARS-CoV-2 convalescent individuals. Trial participants were randomized into five groups of five, in which low-dose or high-dose Ad26.COV2.S was given once or twice, or placebo was given on both occasions. Blinding of investigators to trial group allocation was maintained during experiments and outcome assessment. Broad study findings and their caveats: It was noted by the authors that total T cell responses may have been underestimated by the TCR breadth and depth analyses. After vaccination, spike-specific CD8+ and CD4+ T cell responses were reported to show substantial breadth. Ad26.COV2.S recipients had higher spike-specific TCR breadth than placebo recipients (P = 0.0014). Comparing responses between vaccine doses or regimens was not something the study was powered to do. Non-spike TCR breadth was comparable between vaccine and placebo recipients, consistent with the vaccine containing only spike.

As concerns this clone: Its recognized antigen is unknown. The record has no base qualities; no much larger clone is one base away.

The immunoSEQ Assay was the method used to sequence TCRbeta CDR3 regions. After extraction, genomic DNA underwent amplification by bias-controlled multiplex PCR, followed by high-throughput sequencing. The authors' pipeline ran thus. To quantify the absolute abundance of each unique TCRbeta CDR3 region, sequences were collapsed and filtered. Usable DNA was measured by amplifying reference genes present in all nucleated cells, and TCRbeta template counts were normalized to that usable DNA to estimate T cell fraction. Repertoire TCRs were annotated as SARS-CoV-2-specific when V gene, CDR3 amino acid sequence and J gene were exactly matched to a known reactive TCR set. The reference SARS-CoV-2 TCR set was derived from MIRA and filtered for enrichment in COVID-19-positive ImmuneCODE repertoires, a step that removed public or cross-reactive TCRs. Using the MIRA antigens, annotated TCRs were further analysed by specific ORF or by position within an ORF. Breadth was defined as annotated unique rearrangements over total unique productive rearrangements; depth was the summed frequency of those rearrangements. TCR breadth was compared between groups using two-sided Wilcoxon rank-sum tests. In its TCRdb copy, this immuneACCESS table keeps in-frame sequences only and misses some clones. Where compared with another copy, unresolved V genes explain less than half of these, and the others have no known cause. The DNA was the basis for D and trimming; V, J and clone size are from that table. This sample comprises approximately 500,000 clones, around 88% of them detected only once. Roughly 12% of the sample is held by the ten biggest clonotypes.

In the paper's terms, the treatment or condition label means: roughly 19 received Ad26.COV2.S at low or high dose, single or two shots; 5 received placebo; per-sample allocation not given. Repertoires of vaccine and placebo recipients were sequenced from samples collected on day 63 after the first injection. In Cohort 1b, fewer than 30 adults aged 18-55 years were enrolled at a single site in Boston, USA, between 29 July and 7 August 2020. Ad26.COV2.S was a replication-incompetent adenovirus type 26 vector that expressed a prefusion-stabilized SARS-CoV-2 spike protein derived from the original Wuhan strain. The CDR3, cysteine through phenylalanine, is 13 amino acids long. Left in the record is the CDR3 DNA by itself, 39 bases read in frame from the first base. From a lookup of the germline V gene, CDR1 and CDR2 are SGDLS and YYNGEE. Clipping removes 4 bases from V and 4 bases from J, with 2 as the unmatched junction base count.

The TCR sequence derives from a person aged 18-65 years who received the Ad26.COV2.S COVID-19 vaccine or a placebo. Here the sequenced sample was peripheral blood, taken in a trial of Ad26.COV2.S vaccine versus placebo. This chain joins TRBV9 to TRBJ1-1; 9 of the junction bases match TRBD1. DNA sequence: TGTGCCAGCAGCAAGGACAGGGGCACTGAAGCTTTCTTT. This gives the protein CASSKDRGTEAFF.